This entry features one TCR beta chain sequence. Its cognate antigen is unknown. Semi-nested PCR with Nested Universal Primer A followed constant-region reverse priming of full-length variable regions. One entry per CDR3 protein, called by TCRdb with MiXCR from the 5' RACE reads. The sample lists 25,000 to 40,000 distinct CDR3 sequences, approximately 25% seen once, with 4.3% in the top ten. V dropped 4 bases and J dropped 6 bases, with 16 bases sitting between them. CDR3 length: 14 residues. CDR1 and CDR2 from the germline V gene are MDHEN and SYDVKM. Study-wide points: Tumor memory CD4+ T cell TCR gene usage was found to cluster with blood and lymph node memory CD4+ cells and with lymph node naive CD4+ cells. Tumor Tregs overlapped most with tumor, then blood, naive CD4+ cells.

The rearrangement uses TRBV28 and TRBJ2-7; D possibly corresponds to TRBD1 (5 bases). Sequencing used memory CD4+ T cells sorted from blood. Stated subset: memory CD4+ T cells, CD4+CD45RO+CD25-. This sequence was found in a female donor with breast cancer. The CDR3 reads CASSSRFQGSEQYF. The CDR3 DNA reads as TGTGCCAGCAGTTCCCGTTTCCAGGGTTCCGAGCAGTACTTC.